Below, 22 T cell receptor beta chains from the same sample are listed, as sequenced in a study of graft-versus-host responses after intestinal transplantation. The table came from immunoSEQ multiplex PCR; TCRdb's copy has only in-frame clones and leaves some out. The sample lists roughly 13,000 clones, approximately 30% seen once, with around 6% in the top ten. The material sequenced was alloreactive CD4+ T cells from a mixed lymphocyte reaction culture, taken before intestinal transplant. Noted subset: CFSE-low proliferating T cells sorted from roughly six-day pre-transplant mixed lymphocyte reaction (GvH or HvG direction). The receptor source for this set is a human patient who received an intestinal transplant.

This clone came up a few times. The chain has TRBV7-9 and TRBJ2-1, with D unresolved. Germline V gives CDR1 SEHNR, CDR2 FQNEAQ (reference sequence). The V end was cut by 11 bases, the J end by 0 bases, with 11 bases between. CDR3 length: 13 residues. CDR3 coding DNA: TGTGCCGGCCTAGAGAGCTCCTACAATGAGCAGTTCTTC. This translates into CAGLESSYNEQFF. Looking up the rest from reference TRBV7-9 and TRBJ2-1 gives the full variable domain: DTGVSQNPRHKITKRGQNVTFRCDPISEHNRLYWYRQTLGQGPEFLTYFQNEAQLEKSRLLSDRFSAERPKGSFSTLEIQRTEQGDSAMYLCAGLESSYNEQFFGPGTRLTVL.

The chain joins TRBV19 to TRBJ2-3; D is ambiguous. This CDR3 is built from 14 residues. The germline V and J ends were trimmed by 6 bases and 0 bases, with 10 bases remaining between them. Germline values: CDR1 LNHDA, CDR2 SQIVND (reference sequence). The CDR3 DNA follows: TGTGCCAGTAGCTCTGAACCTAGCACAGATACGCAGTATTTT. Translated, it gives CASSSEPSTDTQYF.

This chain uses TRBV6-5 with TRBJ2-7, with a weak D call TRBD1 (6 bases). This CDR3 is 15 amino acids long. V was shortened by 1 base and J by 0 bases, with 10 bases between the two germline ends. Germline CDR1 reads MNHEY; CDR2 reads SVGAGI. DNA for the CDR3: TGTGCCAGCAGTTACTTCGTAGGGGGCTCCTACGAGCAGTACTTC. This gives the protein CASSYFVGGSYEQYF.

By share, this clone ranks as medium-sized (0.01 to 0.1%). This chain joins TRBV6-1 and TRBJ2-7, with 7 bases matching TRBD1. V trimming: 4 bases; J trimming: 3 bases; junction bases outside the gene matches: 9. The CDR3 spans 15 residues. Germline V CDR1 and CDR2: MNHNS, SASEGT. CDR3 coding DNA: TGTGCCAGCAGTGTCGGACAGGAAGCCCGCTACGAGCAGTACTTC. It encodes CASSVGQEARYEQYF.

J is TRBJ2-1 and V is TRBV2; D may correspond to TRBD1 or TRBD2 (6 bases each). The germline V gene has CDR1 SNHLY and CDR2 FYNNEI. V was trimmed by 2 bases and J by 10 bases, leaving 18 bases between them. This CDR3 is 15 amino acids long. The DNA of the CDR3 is TGTGCCAGCAGTGAAAGGGGAAACATAGGGGGGGAGCAGTTCTTC. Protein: CASSERGNIGGEQFF.

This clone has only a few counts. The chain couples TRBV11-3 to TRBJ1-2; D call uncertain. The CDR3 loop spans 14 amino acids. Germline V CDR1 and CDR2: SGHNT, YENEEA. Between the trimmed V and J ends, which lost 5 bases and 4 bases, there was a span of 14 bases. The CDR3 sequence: CASSLGPGSYGYTF. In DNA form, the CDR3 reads TGTGCCAGCAGCCTAGGGCCAGGCAGCTATGGCTACACCTTC. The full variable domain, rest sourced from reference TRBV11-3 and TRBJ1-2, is EAGVVQSPRYKIIEKKQPVAFWCNPISGHNTLYWYLQNLGQGPELLIRYENEEAVDDSQLPKDRFSAERLKGVDSTLKIQPAELGDSAVYLCASSLGPGSYGYTFGSGTRLTVV.

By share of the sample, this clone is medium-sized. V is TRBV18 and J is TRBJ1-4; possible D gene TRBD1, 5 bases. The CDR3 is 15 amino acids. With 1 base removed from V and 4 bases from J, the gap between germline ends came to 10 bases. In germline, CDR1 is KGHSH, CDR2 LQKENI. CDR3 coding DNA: TGTGCCAGCTCACCACACCGGGGGTTTAATGAAAAACTGTTTTTT. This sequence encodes CASSPHRGFNEKLFF.

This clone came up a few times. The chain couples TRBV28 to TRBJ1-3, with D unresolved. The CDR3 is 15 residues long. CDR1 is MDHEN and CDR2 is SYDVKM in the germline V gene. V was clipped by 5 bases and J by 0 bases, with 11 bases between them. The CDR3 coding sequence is TGTGCCAGCAGTGTATCCAGGCGCTCTGGAAACACCATATATTTT. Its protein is CASSVSRRSGNTIYF.

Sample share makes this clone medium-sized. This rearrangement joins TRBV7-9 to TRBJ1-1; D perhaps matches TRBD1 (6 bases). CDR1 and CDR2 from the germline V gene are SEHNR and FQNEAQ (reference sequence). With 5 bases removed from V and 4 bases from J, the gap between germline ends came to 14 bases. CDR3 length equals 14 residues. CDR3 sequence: CASSPQGIGTEAFF. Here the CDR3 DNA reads TGTGCCAGCAGCCCCCAGGGGATAGGCACTGAAGCTTTCTTT. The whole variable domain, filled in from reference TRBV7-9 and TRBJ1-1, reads DTGVSQNPRHKITKRGQNVTFRCDPISEHNRLYWYRQTLGQGPEFLTYFQNEAQLEKSRLLSDRFSAERPKGSFSTLEIQRTEQGDSAMYLCASSPQGIGTEAFFGQGTRLTVV.

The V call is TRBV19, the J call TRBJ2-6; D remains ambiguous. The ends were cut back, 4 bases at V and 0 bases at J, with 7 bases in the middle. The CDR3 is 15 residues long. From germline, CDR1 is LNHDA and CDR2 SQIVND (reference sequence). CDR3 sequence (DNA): TGTGCCAGTAGTAGATTTAGCTCTGGGGCCAACGTCCTGACTTTC. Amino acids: CASSRFSSGANVLTF.

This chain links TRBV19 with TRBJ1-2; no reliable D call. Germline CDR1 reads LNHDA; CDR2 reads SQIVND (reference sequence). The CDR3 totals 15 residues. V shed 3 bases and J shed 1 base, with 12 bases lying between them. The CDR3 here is CASSIGSGSNYGYTF. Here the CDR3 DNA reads TGTGCCAGTAGTATCGGATCCGGGAGTAACTATGGCTACACCTTC.

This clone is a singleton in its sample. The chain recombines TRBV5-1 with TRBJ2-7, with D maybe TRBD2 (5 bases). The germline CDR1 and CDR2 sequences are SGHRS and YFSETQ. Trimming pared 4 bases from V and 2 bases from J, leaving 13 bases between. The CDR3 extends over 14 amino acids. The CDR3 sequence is CASSLAPGPYEQYF. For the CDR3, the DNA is TGCGCCAGCAGCCTAGCTCCGGGCCCCTACGAGCAGTACTTC.

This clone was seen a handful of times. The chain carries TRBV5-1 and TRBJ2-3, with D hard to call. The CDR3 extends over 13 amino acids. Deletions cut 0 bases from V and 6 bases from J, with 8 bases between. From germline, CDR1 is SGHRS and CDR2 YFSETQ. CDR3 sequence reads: CASSLGSTDTQYF. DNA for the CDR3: TGCGCCAGCAGCTTGGGATCCACGGATACGCAGTATTTT. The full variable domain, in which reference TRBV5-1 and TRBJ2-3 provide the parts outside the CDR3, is KAGVTQTPRYLIKTRGQQVTLSCSPISGHRSVSWYQQTPGQGLQFLFEYFSETQRNKGNFPGRFSGRQFSNSRSEMNVSTLELGDSALYLCASSLGSTDTQYFGPGTRLTVL.

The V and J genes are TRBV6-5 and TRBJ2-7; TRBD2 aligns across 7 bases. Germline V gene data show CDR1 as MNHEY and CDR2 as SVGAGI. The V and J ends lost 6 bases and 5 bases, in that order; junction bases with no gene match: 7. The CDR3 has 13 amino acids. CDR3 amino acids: CASSLQGGDEQYF. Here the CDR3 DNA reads TGTGCCAGCAGCCTCCAGGGAGGGGACGAGCAGTACTTC.

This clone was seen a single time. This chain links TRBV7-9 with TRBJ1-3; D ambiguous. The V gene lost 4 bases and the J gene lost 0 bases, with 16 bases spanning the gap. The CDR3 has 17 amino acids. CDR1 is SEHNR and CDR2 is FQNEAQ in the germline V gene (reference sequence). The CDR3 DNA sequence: TGTGCCAGCAGCTCCCGAGGGAGGCCGCACTCTGGAAACACCATATATTTT. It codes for CASSSRGRPHSGNTIYF.

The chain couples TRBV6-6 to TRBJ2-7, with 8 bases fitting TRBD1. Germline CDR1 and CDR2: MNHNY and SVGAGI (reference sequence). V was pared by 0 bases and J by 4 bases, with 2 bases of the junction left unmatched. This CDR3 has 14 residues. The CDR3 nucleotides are TGTGCCAGCAGTTACTCCAGGACAGGGTACGAGCAGTACTTC. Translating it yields CASSYSRTGYEQYF.

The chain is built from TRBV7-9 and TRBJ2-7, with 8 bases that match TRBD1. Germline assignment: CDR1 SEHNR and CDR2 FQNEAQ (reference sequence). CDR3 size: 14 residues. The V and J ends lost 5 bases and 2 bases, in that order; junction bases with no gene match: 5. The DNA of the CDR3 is TGTGCCAGCAGCCCCCGGACAGGGACCTACGAGCAGTACTTC. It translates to CASSPRTGTYEQYF.

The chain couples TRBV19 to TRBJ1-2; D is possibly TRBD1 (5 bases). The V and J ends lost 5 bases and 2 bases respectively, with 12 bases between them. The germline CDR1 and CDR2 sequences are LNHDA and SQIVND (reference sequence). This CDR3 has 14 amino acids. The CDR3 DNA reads TGTGCCAGTAGTCCCCACAGGTCCAACTATGGCTACACCTTC. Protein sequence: CASSPHRSNYGYTF.

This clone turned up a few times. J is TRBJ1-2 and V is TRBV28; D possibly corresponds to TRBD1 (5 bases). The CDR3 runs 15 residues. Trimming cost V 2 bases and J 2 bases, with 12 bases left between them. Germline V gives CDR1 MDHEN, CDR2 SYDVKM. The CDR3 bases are TGTGCCAGCAGTTTAGGGGGGAATTTAAACTATGGCTACACCTTC. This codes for CASSLGGNLNYGYTF.

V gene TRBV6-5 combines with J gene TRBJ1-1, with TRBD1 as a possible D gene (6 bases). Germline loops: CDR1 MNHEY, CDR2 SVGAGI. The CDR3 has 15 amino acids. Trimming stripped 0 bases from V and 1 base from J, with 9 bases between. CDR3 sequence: CASSYSRGGNTEAFF. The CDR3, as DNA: TGTGCCAGCAGTTACTCCAGGGGAGGGAACACTGAAGCTTTCTTT.

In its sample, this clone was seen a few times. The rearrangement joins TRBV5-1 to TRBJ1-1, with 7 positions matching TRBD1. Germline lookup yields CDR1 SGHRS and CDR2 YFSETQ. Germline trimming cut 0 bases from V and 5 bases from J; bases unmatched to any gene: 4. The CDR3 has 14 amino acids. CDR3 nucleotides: TGCGCCAGCAGCTTGGAACAGGGGAGGACTGAAGCTTTCTTT. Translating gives CASSLEQGRTEAFF.

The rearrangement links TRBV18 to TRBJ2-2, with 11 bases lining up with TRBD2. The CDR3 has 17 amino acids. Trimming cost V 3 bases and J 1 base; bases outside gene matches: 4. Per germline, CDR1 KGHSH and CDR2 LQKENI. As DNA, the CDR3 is TGTGCCAGCTCACCGACCGGGACTAGCGGGAACACCGGGGAGCTGTTTTTT. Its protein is CASSPTGTSGNTGELFF.